This entry features one T cell receptor (beta chain) sequence. Its specificity is not known. These data are taken from a study of OX40 agonist ivuxolimab in advanced cancers. Clones were read by immunoSEQ multiplex PCR, and TCRdb kept only the in-frame ones, dropping some. The data hold around 41,000 clones, with over 80% observed a single time. General study results and limits: Relatively little clonal expansion, among the lowest observed, appeared in partial responders at 0.1-3.0 mg/kg. At 0.1 to 3.0 mg/kg, CD4+ and CD8+ blood T cells expanded clonally by week 6.

The origin of this receptor is an adult with an advanced solid tumor such as melanoma, head and neck, liver or kidney cancer. The sample in question was CD4+ or CD8+ T cells sorted from blood, obtained in a trial of the OX40 agonist ivuxolimab.

Here the CDR3 DNA reads TGCGCCAGCAGCCAAAGCCGGGACTCAAGGCGGCAGTACTTC. Protein: CASSQSRDSRRQYF. The gene calls are TRBV4-3 and TRBJ2-7; D perhaps matches TRBD2 (6 bases). The CDR3 runs 14 residues. Germline V CDR1 and CDR2: LGHNA, YSLEER. V was cut by 2 bases and J by 9 bases, with 17 bases left in between.